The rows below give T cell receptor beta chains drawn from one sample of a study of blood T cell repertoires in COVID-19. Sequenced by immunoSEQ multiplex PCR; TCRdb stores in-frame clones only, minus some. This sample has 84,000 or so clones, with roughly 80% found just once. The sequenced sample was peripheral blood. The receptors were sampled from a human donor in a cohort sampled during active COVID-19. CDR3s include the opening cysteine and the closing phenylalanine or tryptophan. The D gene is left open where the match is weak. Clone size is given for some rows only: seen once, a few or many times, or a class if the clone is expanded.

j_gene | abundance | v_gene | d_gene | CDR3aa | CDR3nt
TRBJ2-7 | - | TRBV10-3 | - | CAISEGSYEQYF | TGTGCCATCAGTGAGGGCAGCTACGAGCAGTACTTC
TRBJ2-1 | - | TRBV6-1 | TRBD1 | CASSDQGVDEQFF | TGTGCCAGCAGTGACCAGGGGGTAGATGAGCAGTTCTTC
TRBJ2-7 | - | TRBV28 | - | CASSPLIYEQYF | TGTGCCAGCAGTCCTTTAATCTACGAGCAGTACTTC
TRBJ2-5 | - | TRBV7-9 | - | CASEKGGEGRETQYF | TGTGCCAGCGAGAAAGGAGGGGAAGGGCGGGAGACCCAGTACTTC
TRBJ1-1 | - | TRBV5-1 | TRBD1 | CASSYRTGRDTEAFF | TGCGCCAGCAGCTATCGGACAGGGAGGGACACTGAAGCTTTCTTT
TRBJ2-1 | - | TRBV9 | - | CASSVATGESGFDEQFF | TGTGCCAGCAGCGTAGCTACGGGGGAAAGCGGGTTTGATGAGCAGTTCTTC
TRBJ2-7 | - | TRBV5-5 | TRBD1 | CASRSDRASYEQYF | TGTGCCAGCAGATCCGACAGGGCCTCCTACGAGCAGTACTTC
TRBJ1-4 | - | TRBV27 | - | CASSLTHPSNEKLFF | TGTGCCAGCAGTTTAACCCATCCAAGCAATGAAAAACTGTTTTTT
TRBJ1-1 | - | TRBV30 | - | CACRGVNTEAFF | TGTGCCTGCCGGGGGGTGAACACTGAAGCTTTCTTT
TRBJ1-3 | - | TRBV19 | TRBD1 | CASSQNRGHGNTIYF | TGTGCCAGTAGTCAAAACAGGGGGCACGGAAACACCATATATTTT
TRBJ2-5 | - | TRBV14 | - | CASSQGGRTGETQYF | TGTGCCAGCAGCCAAGGTGGGAGGACCGGAGAGACCCAGTACTTC
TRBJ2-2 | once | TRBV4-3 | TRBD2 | CASSQDTSGLGNTGELFF | TGCGCCAGCAGCCAAGATACTAGCGGGCTGGGGAACACCGGGGAGCTGTTTTTT
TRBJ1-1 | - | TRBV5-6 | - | CASSLPGLGNTEAFF | TGTGCCAGCAGCTTGCCCGGGTTGGGGAACACTGAAGCTTTCTTT
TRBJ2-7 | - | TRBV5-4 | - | CASRTGTGEQYF | TGTGCCAGCAGGACCGGAACGGGAGAGCAGTACTTC
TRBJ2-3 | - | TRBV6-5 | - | CASSYAGEFTDTQYF | TGTGCCAGCAGTTACGCCGGGGAGTTCACAGATACGCAGTATTTT
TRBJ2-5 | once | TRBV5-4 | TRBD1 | CASSSRTGQGETQYF | TGTGCCAGCAGCTCAAGGACAGGGCAGGGGGAGACCCAGTACTTC
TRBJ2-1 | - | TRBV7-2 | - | CASSLKADHNEQFF | TGTGCCAGCAGCTTAAAAGCGGATCACAATGAGCAGTTCTTC
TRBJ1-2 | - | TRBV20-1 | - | CSASRGGYYGYTF | TGCAGTGCTAGTAGGGGGGGCTATTATGGCTACACCTTC
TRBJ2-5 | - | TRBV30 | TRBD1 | CAWRLKGQGGKTQYF | TGTGCCTGGAGACTCAAGGGACAGGGGGGCAAGACCCAGTACTTC
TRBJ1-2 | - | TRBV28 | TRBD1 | CASSSTGYYGYTF | TGTGCCAGCAGTTCGACAGGGTACTATGGCTACACCTTC
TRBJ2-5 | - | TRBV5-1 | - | CASGGGGVQETQYF | TGCGCCAGCGGAGGGGGGGGAGTTCAGGAGACCCAGTACTTC
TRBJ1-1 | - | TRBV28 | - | CASSFWATEAFF | TGTGCCAGCAGTTTTTGGGCGACTGAAGCTTTCTTT
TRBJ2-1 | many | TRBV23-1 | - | CASSQSTPLLNNEQFF | TGCGCCAGCAGTCAATCGACACCACTCTTAAACAATGAGCAGTTCTTC
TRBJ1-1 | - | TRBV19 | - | CASSNGQLRLNTEAFF | TGTGCCAGTAGTAACGGACAGTTAAGATTGAACACTGAAGCTTTCTTT
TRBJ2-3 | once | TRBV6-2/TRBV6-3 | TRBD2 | CASSWGLAGVGRKDTQYF | TGTGCCAGCAGTTGGGGACTAGCGGGAGTCGGAAGGAAAGATACGCAGTATTTT
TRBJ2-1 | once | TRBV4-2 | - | CASSHQNSDNEQFF | TGTGCCAGCAGCCACCAAAACTCCGACAATGAGCAGTTCTTC
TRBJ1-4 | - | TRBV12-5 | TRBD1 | CASGKTGLNEKLFF | TGTGCTAGTGGTAAGACAGGGCTAAATGAAAAACTGTTTTTT
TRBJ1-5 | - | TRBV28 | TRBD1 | CATHLRGQGASQPQHF | TGTGCCACGCACTTGAGAGGACAGGGGGCCAGTCAGCCCCAGCATTTT
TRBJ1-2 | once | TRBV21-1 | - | CASSPPDIAGYTF | TGTGCCAGCAGCCCACCTGACATCGCGGGCTACACCTTC
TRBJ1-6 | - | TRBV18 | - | CASSPTDYNSPLHF | TGTGCCAGCTCACCTACAGACTATAATTCACCCCTCCACTTT
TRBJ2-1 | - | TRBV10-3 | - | CAISEQTREQFF | TGTGCCATCAGTGAACAAACACGAGAGCAGTTCTTC
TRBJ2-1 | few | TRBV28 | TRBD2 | CASSSVGSSGTDEQFF | TGTGCCAGCAGTTCCGTTGGGTCTAGCGGGACGGATGAGCAGTTCTTC
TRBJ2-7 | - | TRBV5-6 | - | CASSSGLETSEQYF | TGTGCCAGCAGCTCGGGACTGGAGACATCCGAGCAGTACTTC
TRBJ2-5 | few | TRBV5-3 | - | CARGLDLTKETQYF | TGTGCCAGAGGCCTGGACTTAACTAAAGAGACCCAGTACTTC